This T cell receptor beta chain was identified in a study of response to subunit inactivated influenza vaccine. Notes on the study in general: The authors proposed limited new T cell recruitment per seasonal influenza vaccination.

This CDR3 spans 16 amino acids. Germline CDR1 reads WSHSY; CDR2 reads SAAADI. Trimming left V 4 bases short and J 6 bases short, with 21 bases between. Of note for this clonotype: Its antigen is unidentified.

Each CDR3 protein gets one entry after TCRdb re-called the RT-PCR reads with MiXCR. Altogether 650,000 to 800,000 distinct CDR3 sequences are present, 14% being singletons, with the ten largest covering less than 9%. This TCR derives from a man aged 50 or older who received an inactivated influenza vaccine. The material was PBMCs from blood, obtained approximately 15 days before vaccination. The gene calls are TRBV10-2 and TRBJ1-1, with D possibly being TRBD1 (6 bases). CDR3 loop: CASSGVMGVRGAEAFF. CDR3 sequence (DNA): TGCGCCAGCAGTGGGGTTATGGGAGTCAGGGGCGCTGAAGCTTTCTTT.